Detailed here is one T cell receptor beta chain. Clones were sequenced by immunoSEQ multiplex PCR, and TCRdb holds only the in-frame ones, with some missing. Here the sample spans 140,000 or so clones, roughly 85% being singletons. This specimen comes from a study of blood T cell repertoires in COVID-19. About the research overall: The United States, Italy and Spain were the sources of the acute and convalescent COVID-19 samples.

Sequencing was carried out using peripheral blood. This receptor was taken from a human donor with acute or convalescent COVID-19. The donor label of this sample is uncertain.

As DNA, the CDR3 is TGTGCCAGCAGTCCGGGGACAGGGGACGGTTCCCCTAACACTGAAGCTTTCTTT. Translated, it gives CASSPGTGDGSPNTEAFF. The genes are TRBV28 and TRBJ1-1; 10 bases agree with TRBD1. The CDR3 contains 18 residues. With 5 bases clipped from V and 2 bases from J, the junction kept 14 bases outside the gene matches. The germline V gene encodes CDR1 MDHEN and CDR2 SYDVKM.